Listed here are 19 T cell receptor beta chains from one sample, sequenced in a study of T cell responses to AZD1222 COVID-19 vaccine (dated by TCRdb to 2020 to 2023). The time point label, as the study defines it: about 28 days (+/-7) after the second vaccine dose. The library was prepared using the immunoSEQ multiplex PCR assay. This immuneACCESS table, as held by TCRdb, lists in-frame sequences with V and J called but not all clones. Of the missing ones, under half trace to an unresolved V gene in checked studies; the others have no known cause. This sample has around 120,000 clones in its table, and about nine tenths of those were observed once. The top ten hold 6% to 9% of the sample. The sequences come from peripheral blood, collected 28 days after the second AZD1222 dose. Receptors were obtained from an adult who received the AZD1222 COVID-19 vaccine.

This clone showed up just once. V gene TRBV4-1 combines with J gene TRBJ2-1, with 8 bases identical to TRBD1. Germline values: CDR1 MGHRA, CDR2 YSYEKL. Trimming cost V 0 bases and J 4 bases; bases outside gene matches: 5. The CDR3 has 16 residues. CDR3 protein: CASSQEWTGLYNEQFF. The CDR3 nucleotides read TGCGCCAGCAGCCAAGAATGGACAGGGCTTTACAATGAGCAGTTCTTC.

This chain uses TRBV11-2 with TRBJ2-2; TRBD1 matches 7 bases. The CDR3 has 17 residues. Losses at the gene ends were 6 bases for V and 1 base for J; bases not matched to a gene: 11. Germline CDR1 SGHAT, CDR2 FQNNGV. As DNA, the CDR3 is TGTGCCAGCAGGAGTATTATGGACAGGCTGAACACCGGGGAGCTGTTTTTT. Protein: CASRSIMDRLNTGELFF.

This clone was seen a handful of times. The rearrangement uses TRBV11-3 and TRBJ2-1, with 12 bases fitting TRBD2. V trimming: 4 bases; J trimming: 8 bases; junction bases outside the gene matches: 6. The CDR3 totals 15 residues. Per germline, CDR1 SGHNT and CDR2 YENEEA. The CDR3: CASSSSSGREDEQFF. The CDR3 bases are TGTGCCAGCAGCTCGTCTAGCGGGAGGGAAGATGAGCAGTTCTTC.

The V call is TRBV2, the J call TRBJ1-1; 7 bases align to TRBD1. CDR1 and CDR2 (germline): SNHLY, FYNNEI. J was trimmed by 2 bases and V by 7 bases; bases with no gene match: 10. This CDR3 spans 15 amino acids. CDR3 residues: CASNFETGLNTEAFF. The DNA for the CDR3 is TGTGCCAGCAACTTCGAGACAGGGCTAAACACTGAAGCTTTCTTT.

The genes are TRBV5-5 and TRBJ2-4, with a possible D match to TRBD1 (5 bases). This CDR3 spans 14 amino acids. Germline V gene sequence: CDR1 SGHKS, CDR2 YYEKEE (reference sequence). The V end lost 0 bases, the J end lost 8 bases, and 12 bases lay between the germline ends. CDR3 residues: CASSLGQGIDIQYF. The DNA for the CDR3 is TGTGCCAGCAGCTTGGGGCAGGGAATAGACATTCAGTACTTC.

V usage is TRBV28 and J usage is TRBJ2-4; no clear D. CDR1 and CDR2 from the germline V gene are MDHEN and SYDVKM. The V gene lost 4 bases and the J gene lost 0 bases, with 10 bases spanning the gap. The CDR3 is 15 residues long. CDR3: CASSSRTVAKNIQYF. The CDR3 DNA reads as TGTGCCAGCAGTTCACGGACCGTAGCCAAAAACATTCAGTACTTC.

In DNA, the CDR3 is TGTGCCAGCAGCTTAGCCGTCGGGTTTAACACTGAAGCTTTCTTT. Translated: CASSLAVGFNTEAFF. V gene TRBV7-2 combines with J gene TRBJ1-1, with D unresolved. Trimming left V 0 bases short and J 2 bases short, with 10 bases between. Germline values: CDR1 SGHTA, CDR2 FQGNSA. This CDR3 is built from 15 residues.

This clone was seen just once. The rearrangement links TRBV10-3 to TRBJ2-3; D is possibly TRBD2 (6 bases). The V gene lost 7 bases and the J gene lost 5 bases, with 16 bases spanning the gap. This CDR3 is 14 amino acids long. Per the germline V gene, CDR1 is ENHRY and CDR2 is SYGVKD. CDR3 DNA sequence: TGTGCCATCACCCGGGGGAATGAAGTAGATACGCAGTATTTT. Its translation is CAITRGNEVDTQYF.

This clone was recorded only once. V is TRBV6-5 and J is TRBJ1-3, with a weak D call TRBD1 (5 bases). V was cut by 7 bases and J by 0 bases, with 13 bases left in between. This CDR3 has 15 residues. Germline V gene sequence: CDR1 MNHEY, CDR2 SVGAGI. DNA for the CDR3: TGTGCCAGCAAGAGGGACTTCAACTCTGGAAACACCATATATTTT. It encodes CASKRDFNSGNTIYF.

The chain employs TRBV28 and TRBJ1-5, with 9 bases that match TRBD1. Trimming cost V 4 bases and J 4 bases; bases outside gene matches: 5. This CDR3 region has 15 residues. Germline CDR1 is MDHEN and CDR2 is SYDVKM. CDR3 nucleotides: TGTGCCAGCAGTTCGGGGACAGGGAAGAATCAGCCCCAGCATTTT. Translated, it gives CASSSGTGKNQPQHF.

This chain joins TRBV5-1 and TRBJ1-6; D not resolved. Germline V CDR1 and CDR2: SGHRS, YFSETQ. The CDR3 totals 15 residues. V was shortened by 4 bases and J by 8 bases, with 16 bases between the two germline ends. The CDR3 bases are TGCGCCAGCAGCAAGCTGACCGGCGTAGATTCACCCCTCCACTTT. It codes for CASSKLTGVDSPLHF.

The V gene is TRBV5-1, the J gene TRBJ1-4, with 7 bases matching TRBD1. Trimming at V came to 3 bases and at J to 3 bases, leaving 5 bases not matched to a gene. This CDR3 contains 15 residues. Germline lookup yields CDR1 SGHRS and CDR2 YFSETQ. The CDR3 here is CASSYLTGSNEKLFF. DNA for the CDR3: TGCGCCAGCAGCTATTTGACAGGGTCTAATGAAAAACTGTTTTTT.

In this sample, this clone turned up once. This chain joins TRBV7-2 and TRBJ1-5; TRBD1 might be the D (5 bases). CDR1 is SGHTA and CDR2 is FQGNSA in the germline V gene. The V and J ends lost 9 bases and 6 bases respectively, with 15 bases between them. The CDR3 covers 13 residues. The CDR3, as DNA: TGTGCCAGTGGCGTGGGGCTCGGTCAGCCCCAGCATTTT. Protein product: CASGVGLGQPQHF.

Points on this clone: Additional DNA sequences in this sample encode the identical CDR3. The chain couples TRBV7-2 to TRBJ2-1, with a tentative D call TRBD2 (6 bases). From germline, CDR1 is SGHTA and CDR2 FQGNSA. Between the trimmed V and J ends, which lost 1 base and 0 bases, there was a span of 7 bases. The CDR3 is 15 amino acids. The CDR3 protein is CASSLVTSSYNEQFF. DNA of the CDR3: TGTGCCAGCAGCTTAGTGACTAGCTCCTACAATGAGCAGTTCTTC.

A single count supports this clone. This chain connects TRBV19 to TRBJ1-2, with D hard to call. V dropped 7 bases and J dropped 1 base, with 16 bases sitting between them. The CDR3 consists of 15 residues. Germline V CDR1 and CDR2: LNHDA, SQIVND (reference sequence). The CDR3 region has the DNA TGTGCCAGTACCCCCGCCCGAGCAGTTAACTATGGCTACACCTTC. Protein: CASTPARAVNYGYTF.

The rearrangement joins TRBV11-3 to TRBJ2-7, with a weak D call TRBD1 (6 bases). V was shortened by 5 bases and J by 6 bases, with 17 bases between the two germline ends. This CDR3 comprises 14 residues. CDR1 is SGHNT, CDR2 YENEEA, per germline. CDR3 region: CASSRGQGSGEQYF. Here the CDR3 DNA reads TGTGCCAGCAGCCGCGGCCAGGGGTCAGGCGAGCAGTACTTC.

CDR3 DNA: TGTGCCAGCAGCTTAAGCAGAACCTATGGCTACACCTTC. This sequence encodes CASSLSRTYGYTF. V is TRBV7-2 and J is TRBJ1-2; D call uncertain. CDR3 length: 13 amino acids. Trimming pared 2 bases from V and 4 bases from J, leaving 8 bases between. Germline CDR1 is SGHTA and CDR2 is FQGNSA.

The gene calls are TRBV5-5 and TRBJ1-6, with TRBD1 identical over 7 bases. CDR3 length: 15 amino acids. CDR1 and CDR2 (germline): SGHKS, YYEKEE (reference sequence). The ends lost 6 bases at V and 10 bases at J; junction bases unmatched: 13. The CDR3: CASTPGGDSNSPLHF. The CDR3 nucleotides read TGTGCCAGCACCCCAGGGGGAGACAGTAACTCACCCCTCCACTTT.

The CDR3 here is CASSFGTANQPQHF. The CDR3, as DNA: TGTGCCAGCAGTTTTGGGACAGCTAATCAGCCCCAGCATTTT. This rearrangement joins TRBV28 to TRBJ1-5, with TRBD1 matching 7 bases. Germline assignment: CDR1 MDHEN and CDR2 SYDVKM. The CDR3 is made up of 14 amino acids. After removal of 3 bases from V and 4 bases from J, the junction contained 3 bases not matched to a gene.